This T cell receptor (beta chain) was captured by sequencing in a study of cytomegalovirus exposure and HLA in healthy donors. Study observations and caveats: Across donors, most TCRs were seen rarely, yet some public ones were widespread.

The primer mix had 60 Vbeta and 13 Jbeta primers. This table comes from immunoSEQ multiplex PCR, and its TCRdb copy is limited to in-frame clones, with some not included. The repertoire consists of around 70,000 clones, with approximately 79% occurring once and the leading ten covering 12%. CDR3 length: 14 amino acids. Germline V gives CDR1 MNHNS, CDR2 SASEGT. The V end lost 3 bases, the J end lost 4 bases, and 12 bases lay between the germline ends. Concerning this clone itself: The antigen remains unidentified.

The sample was PBMCs. This TCR derives from a woman aged 40 to 49 in good health and CMV-seropositive. This chain links TRBV6-1 with TRBJ1-2; TRBD1 is a possible D gene (5 bases). The CDR3 nucleotides are TGTGCCAGCAGTGAGCTGACAGCTACCTATGGCTACACCTTC. Its translation is CASSELTATYGYTF.